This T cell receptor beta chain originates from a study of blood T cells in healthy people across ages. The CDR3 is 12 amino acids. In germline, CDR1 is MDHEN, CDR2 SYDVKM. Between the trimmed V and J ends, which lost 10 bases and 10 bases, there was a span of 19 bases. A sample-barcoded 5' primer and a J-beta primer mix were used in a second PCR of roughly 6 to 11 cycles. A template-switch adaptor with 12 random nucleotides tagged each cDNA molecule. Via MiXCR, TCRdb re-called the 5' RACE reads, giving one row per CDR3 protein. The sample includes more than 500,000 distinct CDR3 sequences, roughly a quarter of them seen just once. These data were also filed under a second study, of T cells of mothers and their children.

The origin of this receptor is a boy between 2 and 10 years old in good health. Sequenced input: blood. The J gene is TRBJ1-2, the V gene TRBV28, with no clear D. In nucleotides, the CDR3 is TGTGCCACCTCACCCTGGCCGGATGTCTACACCTTC. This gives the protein CATSPWPDVYTF.